This TCR beta chain was found in a study of CD8+CD57+ T cells in acquired aplastic anemia. Study conclusions and caveats: Fewer than 35 shared CD8+ CDR3s appeared highly expressed within patients' immunodominant clones.

This clonotype came up many times. Its antigen is currently unknown. Germline V CDR1 and CDR2: MNHEY, SVGAGI. V dropped 1 base and J dropped 0 bases, with 9 bases sitting between them. The CDR3 loop spans 15 amino acids. TCR beta VDJ and CDR3 were profiled, and genomic DNA was the template. TCRdb used MiXCR to reprocess the reads, holding one entry per CDR3 protein. This sample has 250,000 to 300,000 distinct CDR3 sequences, with 45% to 70% found just once. The chain is built from TRBV6-5 and TRBJ1-2, with D unresolved. The specimen was sorted CD4+, CD8+, or CD8+CD57+ T cells (not recorded which) from PBMCs. The receptor was isolated from a human donor with severe aplastic anemia or a healthy control (not recorded which). Here the CDR3 DNA reads TGTGCCAGCAGTTACTTGTTTACAGCTAACTATGGCTACACCTTC. Protein: CASSYLFTANYGYTF.